This T cell receptor (beta chain) appears in the sequencing data of a study of blood T cells in healthy people across ages. A minimum of 5.5 micrograms of total RNA was extracted per sample. This CDR3 spans 18 amino acids. Germline-derived CDR1 and CDR2 are SGHTA and FQGNSA. With regard to this clonotype: No antigen is known for it.

The second PCR ran roughly 7 to 12 cycles with a sample-barcoded 5' primer and J-beta primers. TCRdb ran MiXCR on the 5' RACE reads and lists one entry per CDR3 protein. The sample consists of about 590,000 distinct CDR3 sequences, under 30% of them appearing once. Study-level points and caveats: When set beside aged donors, long-lived donors presented more naive CD4+ cells and higher diversity. While age rose, TCR beta diversity per million T cells dropped in a roughly linear way. The study could not conclusively compare naive and antigen-experienced cells, given its unsorted PBMCs.

Sequenced input: blood. The gene calls are TRBV7-2 and TRBJ2-4; 7 bases are shared with TRBD1. The J call could be wrong; TRBJ2-7 is a better fit for the DNA end. The sequence was collected from a woman at least 80 years old in good health. CDR3 residues: CASSLVTGETLHPYEQYF. In DNA form, the CDR3 reads TGTGCCAGCAGCTTAGTTACAGGGGAAACGCTTCACCCCTACGAGCAGTACTTC.